This TCR beta chain was sequenced for a study of blood T cell repertoires in COVID-19. Per the germline V gene, CDR1 is SNHLY and CDR2 is FYNNEI. This CDR3 spans 15 amino acids. V was trimmed by 7 bases and J by 5 bases, leaving 20 bases between them. Only in-frame clones appear in the TCRdb table, and some are missing; sequencing was by immunoSEQ multiplex PCR. Among tens of thousands of clones listed, approximately 84% were seen once. Sequencing input: peripheral blood. The gene calls are TRBV2 and TRBJ1-1; D might be TRBD1 (6 bases). This receptor was taken from a man between 65 and 85 years old with acute or convalescent COVID-19. The CDR3 reads CASIAPRGSGTEAFF. DNA of the CDR3: TGTGCCAGCATCGCCCCCAGGGGCTCGGGGACTGAAGCTTTCTTT. The full variable domain, with the rest looked up from reference TRBV2 and TRBJ1-1, is EPEVTQTPSHQVTQMGQEVILRCVPISNHLYFYWYRQILGQKVEFLVSFYNNEISEKSEIFDDQFSVERPDGSNFTLKIRSTKLEDSAMYFCASIAPRGSGTEAFFGQGTRLTVV.